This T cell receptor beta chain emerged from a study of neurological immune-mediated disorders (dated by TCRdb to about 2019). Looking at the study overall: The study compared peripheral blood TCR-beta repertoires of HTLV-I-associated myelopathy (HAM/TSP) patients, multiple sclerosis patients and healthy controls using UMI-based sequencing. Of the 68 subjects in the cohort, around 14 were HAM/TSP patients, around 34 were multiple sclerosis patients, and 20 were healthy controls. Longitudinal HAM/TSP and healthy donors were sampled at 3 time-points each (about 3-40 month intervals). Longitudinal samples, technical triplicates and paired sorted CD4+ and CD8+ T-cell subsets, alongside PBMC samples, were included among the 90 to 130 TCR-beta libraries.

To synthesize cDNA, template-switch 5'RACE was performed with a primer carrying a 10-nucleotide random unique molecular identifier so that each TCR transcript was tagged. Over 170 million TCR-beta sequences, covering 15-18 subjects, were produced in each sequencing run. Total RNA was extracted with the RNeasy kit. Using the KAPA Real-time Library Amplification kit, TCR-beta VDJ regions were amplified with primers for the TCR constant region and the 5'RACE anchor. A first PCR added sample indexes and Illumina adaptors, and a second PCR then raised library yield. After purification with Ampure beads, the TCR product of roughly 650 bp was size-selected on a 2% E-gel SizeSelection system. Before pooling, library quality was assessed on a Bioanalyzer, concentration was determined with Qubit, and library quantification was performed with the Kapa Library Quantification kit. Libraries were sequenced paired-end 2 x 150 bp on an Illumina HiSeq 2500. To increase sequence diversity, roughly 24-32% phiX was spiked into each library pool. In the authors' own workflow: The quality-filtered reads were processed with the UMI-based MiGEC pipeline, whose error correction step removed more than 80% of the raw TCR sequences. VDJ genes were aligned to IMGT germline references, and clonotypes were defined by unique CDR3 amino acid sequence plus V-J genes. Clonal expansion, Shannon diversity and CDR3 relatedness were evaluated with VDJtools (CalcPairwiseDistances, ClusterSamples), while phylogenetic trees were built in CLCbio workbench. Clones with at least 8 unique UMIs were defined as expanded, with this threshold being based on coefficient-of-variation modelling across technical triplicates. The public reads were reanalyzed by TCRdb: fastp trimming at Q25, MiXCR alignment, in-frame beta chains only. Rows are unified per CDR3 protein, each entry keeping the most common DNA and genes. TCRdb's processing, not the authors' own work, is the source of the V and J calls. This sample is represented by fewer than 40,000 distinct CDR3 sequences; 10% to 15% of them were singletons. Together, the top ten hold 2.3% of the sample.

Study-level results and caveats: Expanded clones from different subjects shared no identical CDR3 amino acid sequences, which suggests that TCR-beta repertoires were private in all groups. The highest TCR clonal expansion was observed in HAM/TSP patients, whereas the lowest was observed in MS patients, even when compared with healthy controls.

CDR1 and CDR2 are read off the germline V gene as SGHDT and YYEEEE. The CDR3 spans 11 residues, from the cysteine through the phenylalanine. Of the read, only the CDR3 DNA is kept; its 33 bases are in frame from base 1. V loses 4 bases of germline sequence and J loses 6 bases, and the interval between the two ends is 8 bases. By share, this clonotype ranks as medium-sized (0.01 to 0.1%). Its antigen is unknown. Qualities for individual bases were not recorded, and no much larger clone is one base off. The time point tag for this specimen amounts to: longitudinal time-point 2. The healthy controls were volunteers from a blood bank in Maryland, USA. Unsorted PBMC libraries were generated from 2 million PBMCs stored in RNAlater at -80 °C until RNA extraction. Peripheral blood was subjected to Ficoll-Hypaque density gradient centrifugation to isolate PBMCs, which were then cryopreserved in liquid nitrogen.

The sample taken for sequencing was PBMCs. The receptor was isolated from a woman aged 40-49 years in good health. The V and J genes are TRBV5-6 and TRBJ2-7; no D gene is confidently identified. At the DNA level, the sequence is TGTGCCAGCAGCCGGAGTGGCGAGCAGTACTTC. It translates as CASSRSGEQYF.